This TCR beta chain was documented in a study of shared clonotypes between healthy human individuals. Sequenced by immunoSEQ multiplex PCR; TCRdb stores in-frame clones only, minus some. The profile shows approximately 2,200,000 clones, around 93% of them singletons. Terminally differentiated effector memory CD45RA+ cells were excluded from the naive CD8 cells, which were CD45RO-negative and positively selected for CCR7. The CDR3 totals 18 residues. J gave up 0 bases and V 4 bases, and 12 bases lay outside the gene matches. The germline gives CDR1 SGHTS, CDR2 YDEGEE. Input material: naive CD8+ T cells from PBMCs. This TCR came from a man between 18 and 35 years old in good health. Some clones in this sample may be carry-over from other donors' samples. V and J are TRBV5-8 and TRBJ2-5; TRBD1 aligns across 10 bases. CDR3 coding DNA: TGTGCCAGCAGCGACGGGGGGACAGGGGTCAAGTACCAAGAGACCCAGTACTTC. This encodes CASSDGGTGVKYQETQYF.